Listed below are T cell receptor beta chains from one sample, sequenced in a study of blood T cell repertoires in COVID-19. Sequencing was performed with immunoSEQ multiplex PCR; in TCRdb, only in-frame clones are kept and a portion is missing. The table lists fewer than 200,000 clones, 80% to 90% of them singletons. Material: peripheral blood. The receptors come from a man between 40 and 49 years old with active or convalescent COVID-19. The CDR3 runs from the conserved cysteine through the conserved F or W. D genes are given only for firm matches.

TRBV19	-	TRBJ1-2	TGTGCCAGTAGAAACAGGCTAACGGGCTATGGCTACACCTTC	CASRNRLTGYGYTF
TRBV21-1	-	TRBJ2-7	TGTGCCAGTAGAAGCCATGCCAGGGGGCATCACGAGCAGTACTTC	CASRSHARGHHEQYF
TRBV2	-	TRBJ1-2	TGTGCCAGCAGTGAAACGACAGGTCCTCGGGGCAAGTATGGCTACACCTTC	CASSETTGPRGKYGYTF
TRBV6-5	TRBD1	TRBJ1-4	TGTGCCAGCAGGACAGGGGGCTCGAATGAAAAACTGTTTTTT	CASRTGGSNEKLFF
TRBV2	-	TRBJ1-3	TGTGCCAGCAGGGCCTCCTCTGGAAACACCATATATTTT	CASRASSGNTIYF
TRBV28	TRBD1	TRBJ1-6	TGTGCCAGCAGCCTCCCCCAAGAGACAGGGGTCCGTTCACCCCTCCACTTT	CASSLPQETGVRSPLHF
TRBV14	-	TRBJ1-1	TGTGCCAGCAGCCAAGTTCGCGGTGTGCGTCGTGAAGCTTTCTTT	CASSQVRGVRREAFF
TRBV7-2	TRBD1	TRBJ2-1	TGTGCCAGCAGCTTAACGGACAGGGGCTACAATGAGCAGTTCTTC	CASSLTDRGYNEQFF
TRBV3-1/TRBV3-2	TRBD1	TRBJ2-7	TGTGCCAGCAGCCATCGCACACAGGGGGCATACGAGCAGTACTTC	CASSHRTQGAYEQYF
TRBV6-5	-	TRBJ1-2	TGTGCCAGCAGCCCAACAGGGAATCTCTATGGCTACACCTTC	CASSPTGNLYGYTF
TRBV10-3	-	TRBJ1-4	TGTGCCATCAGTGCTGGCCTTAATGAAAAACTGTTTTTT	CAISAGLNEKLFF
TRBV6-5	TRBD1	TRBJ1-2	TGTGCCAGCAGTTACGGGACAGTTGCTGGCTACACCTTC	CASSYGTVAGYTF
TRBV19	-	TRBJ1-5	TGTGCCAGTAGTAGGACACCGTATAGCAATCAGCCCCAGCATTTT	CASSRTPYSNQPQHF
TRBV29-1	-	TRBJ1-1	TGCAGCGTAATCCAGCCTCGGGGGGGTACTGAAGCTTTCTTT	CSVIQPRGGTEAFF
TRBV7-9	-	TRBJ2-2	TGTGCCAGCAGCTCGGGGACTGGAATTGGGGAGCTGTTTTTT	CASSSGTGIGELFF
TRBV5-1	-	TRBJ2-7	TGCGCCAGCAGCTTGGACAGGACGGGCGAGCAGTACTTC	CASSLDRTGEQYF
TRBV28	TRBD1	TRBJ1-2	TGTGCCAGCAGGGACAGGGTTGACGGCTACACCTTC	CASRDRVDGYTF